This T cell receptor beta chain was captured by sequencing in a study of blood T cell repertoires in COVID-19. Background on the study: The origin of the acute and convalescent COVID-19 samples was the United States, Italy and Spain. Sample material is recorded as cDNA or gDNA derived from T cells, B-cell-depleted T cells, or PBMCs.

The CDR3 totals 14 residues. The V and J ends lost 1 base and 8 bases respectively, with 11 bases between them. CDR1 is SGHTA, CDR2 FQGNSA, per germline. How the authors handled the data: Reference gene primer amplification gave nucleated cell count estimates. Clones were read by immunoSEQ multiplex PCR, and TCRdb kept only the in-frame ones, dropping some. V and J calls and clone size follow that table, whereas D and trimming were derived from the DNA. Altogether 200,000 to 250,000 clones are present, more than 75% being singletons, with the ten largest covering approximately 7.2%. The chain uses TRBV7-2 and TRBJ1-4; no clear D gene. The clonotype originates from a woman aged 70-85 years with active or convalescent COVID-19. Sequenced sample: peripheral blood. CDR3 sequence: CASSLVVSEEKLFF. The CDR3 DNA reads as TGTGCCAGCAGCTTAGTGGTGTCGGAGGAAAAACTGTTTTTT.